The 3 T cell receptor beta chains listed next were all sequenced from one sample in a study of PD-1 blockade in classical Hodgkin lymphoma. Time point here: cycle 4 day 1 (C4D1), after around six weeks of nivolumab. Every patient was affected by relapse after autologous stem cell transplantation, while exposure to brentuximab vedotin was not uniform. Sequenced by immunoSEQ multiplex PCR; TCRdb stores in-frame clones only, minus some. The sample includes 3,500 to 4,000 clones, 65% to 70% seen only once; the top ten take roughly half. The sample in question was peripheral blood mononuclear cells (PBMCs), obtained before the fourth cycle of nivolumab. Every receptor here comes from a human donor with classical Hodgkin lymphoma.

The CDR3: CASSLDPSLYEQYF. Written as DNA, the CDR3 is TGCGCCAGCAGCTTGGATCCTAGCCTCTACGAGCAGTACTTC. The chain links TRBV5-1 to TRBJ2-7; a weak D match, TRBD2 (5 bases). The CDR3 is 14 amino acids. The germline V gene encodes CDR1 SGHRS and CDR2 YFSETQ. Trimming removed 0 bases from V and 3 bases from J, with 10 bases in between.

The chain links TRBV7-2 to TRBJ1-2, with D possibly TRBD1 on 6 matching bases. CDR3 length: 13 residues. V lost 4 bases, J lost 7 bases, and 13 bases lay in between. CDR1 is SGHTA and CDR2 is FQGNSA in the germline V gene. This chain's CDR3 is CASSSTGISGYTF. The CDR3 DNA sequence: TGTGCCAGCAGCTCAACAGGGATCTCTGGCTACACCTTC.

The chain couples TRBV6-1 to TRBJ2-7; D may be TRBD2 (6 bases). CDR3 size: 17 residues. Germline V CDR1 and CDR2: MNHNS, SASEGT. V was clipped by 0 bases and J by 4 bases, with 19 bases between them. In DNA, the CDR3 is TGTGCCAGCAGTGAAGCGGAATGGGGTGGGAGGCAGTACGAGCAGTACTTC. It specifies CASSEAEWGGRQYEQYF.